The 20 T cell receptor beta chains below all came from one sample that was sequenced in a study of blood T cell repertoires in COVID-19. Data came from immunoSEQ multiplex PCR; TCRdb stores just in-frame clones and leaves some out. Of 250,000 to 300,000 clones in the sample, about four fifths were seen once. Sequencing used PBMCs or T cells enriched from blood (not recorded which). All receptors derive from a man aged 35 to 55 who had been exposed to COVID-19.

This clone appeared once. The chain couples TRBV19 to TRBJ2-1; 8 nucleotides line up with TRBD2. CDR3 length equals 16 residues. After removal of 8 bases from V and 9 bases from J, the junction contained 18 bases not matched to a gene. Per the germline V gene, CDR1 is LNHDA and CDR2 is SQIVND (reference sequence). CDR3 region: CASFHRSGGAFAEQFF. CDR3 in DNA: TGTGCCAGTTTCCACCGGTCGGGGGGGGCGTTCGCTGAGCAGTTCTTC.

The genes are TRBV7-8 and TRBJ1-3; 8 bases fit TRBD1. The germline CDR1 and CDR2 sequences are SGHVS and FQNEAQ. V trimming: 4 bases; J trimming: 4 bases; junction bases outside the gene matches: 18. The CDR3 has 19 residues. The CDR3, as DNA: TGTGCCAGCAGCTCCGCGAGCACCGCAGGCAGGGGGCGCGGAAACACCATATATTTT. It is translated as CASSSASTAGRGRGNTIYF.

The CDR3 loop reads CASSQDLAGGRKLFF. CDR3 coding DNA: TGTGCCAGCAGCCAAGATCTGGCAGGGGGGCGGAAACTGTTTTTT. The chain couples TRBV3-1 (or the pseudogene TRBV3-2) to TRBJ1-4; 7 bases line up with TRBD1. The CDR3 is 15 amino acids. Germline assignment: CDR1 LGHDT and CDR2 YNNKEL (reference sequence). V dropped 0 bases and J dropped 11; count of bases not matched to a gene: 9.

The chain joins TRBV19 to TRBJ1-1; D remains unclear. The germline CDR1 and CDR2 sequences are LNHDA and SQIVND (reference sequence). V dropped 3 bases and J dropped 0 bases, with 11 bases sitting between them. This CDR3 region has 15 residues. The CDR3 region has the DNA TGTGCCAGTAGTATTGAGGGCGTCATGAACACTGAAGCTTTCTTT. Translation gives CASSIEGVMNTEAFF.

The sample holds many counts of this clone. The rearrangement links TRBV19 to TRBJ2-7, with 7 bases fitting TRBD2. V was clipped by 5 bases and J by 2 bases; unmatched bases: 6. Per the germline V gene, CDR1 is LNHDA and CDR2 is SQIVND (reference sequence). The CDR3 runs 14 residues. The CDR3 loop reads CASSPGLEPYEQYF. The CDR3 region has the DNA TGTGCCAGTAGTCCCGGACTAGAACCCTACGAGCAGTACTTC.

This rearrangement joins TRBV7-3 to TRBJ2-1; 7 positions match TRBD1. V shed 5 bases, J shed 0 bases, and the junction held 4 bases outside the gene matches. Germline V gives CDR1 SGHTA, CDR2 FQGTGA. The CDR3 spans 15 residues. As DNA, the CDR3 is TGTGCCAGCAGCATAGGACAGGTCTCCTACAATGAGCAGTTCTTC. Translation: CASSIGQVSYNEQFF.

The rearrangement joins TRBV3-1 (or the pseudogene TRBV3-2) to TRBJ1-4; 10 bases fit TRBD1. The CDR3 sequence is 19 residues long. V was clipped by 2 bases and J by 4 bases; unmatched bases: 13. Germline V gene data show CDR1 as LGHDT and CDR2 as YNNKEL (reference sequence). CDR3 residues: CASSQTGTGVFVGNEKLFF. In nucleotides, the CDR3 is TGTGCCAGCAGCCAAACCGGGACAGGGGTTTTTGTGGGTAATGAAAAACTGTTTTTT.

The V call is TRBV19, the J call TRBJ1-1; D not certain. The germline CDR1 and CDR2 sequences are LNHDA and SQIVND (reference sequence). V was cut by 7 bases and J by 1 base, with 10 bases left in between. The CDR3 loop spans 13 amino acids. The CDR3 DNA follows: TGTGCCAGTACGGTGTTCGAGAACACTGAAGCTTTCTTT. It encodes CASTVFENTEAFF. Together with reference TRBV19 and TRBJ1-1, the CDR3 gives the full variable domain: DGGITQSPKYLFRKEGQNVTLSCEQNLNHDAMYWYRQDPGQGLRLIYYSQIVNDFQKGDIAEGYSVSREKKESFPLTVTSAQKNPTAFYLCASTVFENTEAFFGQGTRLTVV.

This chain links TRBV6-9 with TRBJ2-3, with 8 bases fitting TRBD2. The germline V gene has CDR1 MNHGY and CDR2 SVAAGI. Trimming removed 7 bases from V and 1 base from J; junction bases left unmatched: 4. The length of the CDR3 is 14 residues. CDR3: CASIRGGGTDTQYF. The CDR3 DNA reads TGTGCCAGCATTCGGGGGGGAGGCACAGATACGCAGTATTTT.

This clone was counted once. The chain carries TRBV2 and TRBJ2-2; 15 positions match TRBD2. The CDR3 extends over 14 amino acids. The ends lost 10 bases at V and 8 bases at J; junction bases unmatched: 5. Germline V gene data show CDR1 as SNHLY and CDR2 as FYNNEI. CDR3 region: CATRTSGRAGELFF. CDR3 in DNA: TGTGCCACCCGGACTAGCGGGAGGGCTGGGGAGCTGTTTTTT.

J is TRBJ1-5 and V is TRBV19; TRBD1 matches at 8 bases. V dropped 4 bases and J dropped 4; count of bases not matched to a gene: 3. Germline lookup yields CDR1 LNHDA and CDR2 SQIVND (reference sequence). The CDR3 length is 14 residues. The CDR3 DNA sequence: TGTGCCAGTAGTAGGACAGGGCCGAATCAGCCCCAGCATTTT. Its translation: CASSRTGPNQPQHF.

The CDR3 reads CASSQSEPKSRSGANVLTF. DNA of the CDR3: TGCGCCAGCAGTCAATCCGAGCCTAAGTCCCGCTCTGGGGCCAACGTCCTGACTTTC. The rearrangement uses TRBV23-1 and TRBJ2-6; D gene uncertain. TRBV23-1 is flagged as an ORF with uncertain function. This CDR3 region has 19 residues. Deletions cut 0 bases from V and 0 bases from J, with 15 bases between.

The CDR3 loop reads CAWARGDTEAFF. As DNA, the CDR3 is TGTGCCTGGGCCCGGGGAGACACTGAAGCTTTCTTT. The V gene is TRBV30, the J gene TRBJ1-1; D is unresolved. V lost 5 bases and J 3 bases, leaving 10 bases between the germline ends. Germline lookup yields CDR1 GTSNPN and CDR2 SVGIG (reference sequence). This CDR3 spans 12 amino acids.

The gene calls are TRBV20-1 and TRBJ2-1, with 10 nucleotides matching TRBD2. Germline trimming cut 3 bases from V and 5 bases from J; bases unmatched to any gene: 10. The germline CDR1 and CDR2 sequences are DFQATT and SNEGSKA (reference sequence). CDR3 length: 16 residues. The CDR3 DNA reads TGCAGTGCTAGTCGAGGGAGTAGCGGGAGGAACAATGAGCAGTTCTTC. Protein product: CSASRGSSGRNNEQFF.

The V and J genes are TRBV6-5 and TRBJ1-6; D is uncertain. Germline V lookup: CDR1 MNHEY, CDR2 SVGAGI. Trimming removed 10 bases at V and 0 bases at J, with 13 bases between. CDR3 length: 15 amino acids. CDR3 DNA: TGTGCCATACCAGGCTTCAGCTCCTATAATTCACCCCTCCACTTT. It encodes CAIPGFSSYNSPLHF.

CDR3 coding DNA: TGCGCCAGCAGCTTGGGCGCGAACAGCGGTGGCTACACCTTC. Residues: CASSLGANSGGYTF. The chain combines TRBV5-1 with TRBJ1-2, with D uncertain. Germline V gene lookup returns CDR1 SGHRS and CDR2 YFSETQ. The CDR3 has 14 residues. V was clipped by 0 bases and J by 7 bases, with 13 bases between them.

This sequence joins TRBV18 and TRBJ2-1, with D hard to call. From germline, CDR1 is KGHSH and CDR2 LQKENI. Trimming left V 6 bases short and J 6 bases short, with 15 bases between. This CDR3 is built from 14 residues. CDR3 residues: CASSPVAEINEQFF. CDR3 DNA sequence: TGTGCCAGCTCCCCCGTGGCCGAAATCAATGAGCAGTTCTTC.

The rearrangement joins TRBV18 to TRBJ1-2, with D maybe TRBD1 (6 bases). V lost 3 bases and J 3 bases, leaving 14 bases between the germline ends. Per the germline V gene, CDR1 is KGHSH and CDR2 is LQKENI. The CDR3 has 15 residues. The CDR3 coding sequence is TGTGCCAGCTCACCGACAGGAAAAAGCGACTATGGCTACACCTTC. It codes for CASSPTGKSDYGYTF.

V usage is TRBV19 and J usage is TRBJ2-1, with D perhaps TRBD1 (7 bases). CDR3 length: 15 residues. Germline CDR1 and CDR2: LNHDA and SQIVND (reference sequence). The V gene lost 9 bases and the J gene lost 2 bases, with 17 bases spanning the gap. The CDR3 bases are TGTGCCAGCCGAGGGGGCGCGGGGACCTACAATGAGCAGTTCTTC. Protein: CASRGGAGTYNEQFF. The full variable domain, its missing parts supplied by reference TRBV19 and TRBJ2-1, is DGGITQSPKYLFRKEGQNVTLSCEQNLNHDAMYWYRQDPGQGLRLIYYSQIVNDFQKGDIAEGYSVSREKKESFPLTVTSAQKNPTAFYLCASRGGAGTYNEQFFGPGTRLTVL.

This chain uses TRBV2 with TRBJ1-1; D is ambiguous. V was cut by 0 bases and J by 5 bases, with 16 bases left in between. The CDR3 has 16 amino acids. The germline V gene has CDR1 SNHLY and CDR2 FYNNEI. CDR3 DNA: TGTGCCAGCAGTGAAGCAGCCTCCTATGGGCTAACTGAAGCTTTCTTT. Encoded protein: CASSEAASYGLTEAFF.